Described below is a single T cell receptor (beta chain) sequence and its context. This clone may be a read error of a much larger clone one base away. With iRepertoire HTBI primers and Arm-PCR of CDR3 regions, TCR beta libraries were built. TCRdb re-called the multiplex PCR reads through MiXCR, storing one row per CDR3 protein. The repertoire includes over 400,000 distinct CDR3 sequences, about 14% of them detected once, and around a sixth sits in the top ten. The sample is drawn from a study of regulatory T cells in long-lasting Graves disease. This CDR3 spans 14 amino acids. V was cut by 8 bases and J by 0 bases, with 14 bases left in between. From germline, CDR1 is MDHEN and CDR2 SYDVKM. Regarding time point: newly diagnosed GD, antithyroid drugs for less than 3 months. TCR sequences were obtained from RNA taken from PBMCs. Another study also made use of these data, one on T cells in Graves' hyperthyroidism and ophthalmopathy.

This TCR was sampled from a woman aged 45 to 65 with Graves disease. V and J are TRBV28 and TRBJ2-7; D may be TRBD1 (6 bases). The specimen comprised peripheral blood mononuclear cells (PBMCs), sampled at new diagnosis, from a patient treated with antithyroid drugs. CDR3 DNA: TGTGCCAGCGGAACCGGGACATGCTCCTACGAGCAGTACTTC. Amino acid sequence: CASGTGTCSYEQYF.